A single sample gave rise to the 24 T cell receptor beta chains below, sequenced in a study of blood T cell repertoires in COVID-19. TCRdb keeps only in-frame clones here, not all; method: immunoSEQ multiplex PCR. This sample has 150,000 to 200,000 clones, with around 82% found just once. Specimen: peripheral blood. The receptors shown here come from a man aged 18 to 30 with active or convalescent COVID-19.

This sequence joins TRBV6-5 and TRBJ1-4; no clear D. CDR3 length: 15 residues. Looked up from germline, CDR1 is MNHEY and CDR2 is SVGAGI. Trimming took off 8 bases at V and 7 bases at J, with 20 bases between the two ends. The CDR3 nucleotides are TGTGCCAGCCGCCTGTCGGGAAAGGGCGTTGAAAAACTGTTTTTT. Its protein is CASRLSGKGVEKLFF.

The J gene is TRBJ2-7, the V gene TRBV29-1; 8 positions match TRBD1. The trim removed 0 bases at V and 4 bases at J, leaving 5 bases unmatched. This CDR3 is built from 14 residues. Per the germline V gene, CDR1 is SQVTM and CDR2 is ANQGSEA. As DNA, the CDR3 is TGCAGCGTTGAAGACCCCGGACAGGGATACGAGCAGTACTTC. As protein: CSVEDPGQGYEQYF.

The V gene is TRBV5-1, the J gene TRBJ2-1; possible D gene TRBD2, 5 bases. Trimming removed 8 bases at V and 1 base at J, with 19 bases between. Per the germline V gene, CDR1 is SGHRS and CDR2 is YFSETQ. This CDR3 has 16 amino acids. The DNA of the CDR3 is TGCGCCAGTAACCATGGACTCTGGGCATCCTACAATGAGCAGTTCTTC. This encodes CASNHGLWASYNEQFF.

There are a few counts of this clone. The chain joins TRBV5-1 to TRBJ1-2; TRBD1 might be the D (5 bases). CDR3 size: 14 residues. Germline values: CDR1 SGHRS, CDR2 YFSETQ. The V end was cut by 4 bases, the J end by 4 bases, with 14 bases between. The CDR3 region has the DNA TGCGCCAGCAGCCAACATAGACAGATCTATGGCTACACCTTC. This encodes CASSQHRQIYGYTF. Combining the CDR3 with reference TRBV5-1 and TRBJ1-2 gives the whole variable domain KAGVTQTPRYLIKTRGQQVTLSCSPISGHRSVSWYQQTPGQGLQFLFEYFSETQRNKGNFPGRFSGRQFSNSRSEMNVSTLELGDSALYLCASSQHRQIYGYTFGSGTRLTVV.

As DNA, the CDR3 is TGCAGTGCTAGTCTACCTGAAGCTTTCTTT. Its protein is CSASLPEAFF. The V call is TRBV20-1, the J call TRBJ1-1; the D is unclear. This CDR3 is built from 10 residues. Germline assignment: CDR1 DFQATT and CDR2 SNEGSKA (reference sequence). V was trimmed by 3 bases and J by 6 bases, leaving 5 bases between them.

The chain couples TRBV19 to TRBJ2-7; 7 bases match TRBD1. J was trimmed by 3 bases and V by 4 bases; bases with no gene match: 9. The CDR3 spans 15 residues. Per the germline V gene, CDR1 is LNHDA and CDR2 is SQIVND (reference sequence). The CDR3 loop reads CASSTNRGRGYEQYF. The CDR3 DNA sequence: TGTGCCAGTAGTACCAACAGGGGTCGGGGCTACGAGCAGTACTTC.

This chain links TRBV7-6 with TRBJ2-3; 13 nucleotides align to TRBD2. Germline V lookup: CDR1 SGHVS, CDR2 FNYEAQ. The CDR3 covers 16 residues. The ends lost 3 bases at V and 4 bases at J; junction bases unmatched: 4. CDR3 DNA: TGTGCCAGCAGCTTCGGACTAGCGGGAGTGGCAGATACGCAGTATTTT. Protein product: CASSFGLAGVADTQYF. Using reference TRBV7-6 and TRBJ2-3 for the parts outside the CDR3, the full variable domain is GAGVSQSPRYKVTKRGQDVALRCDPISGHVSLYWYRQALGQGPEFLTYFNYEAQQDKSGLPNDRFSAERPEGSISTLTIQRTEQRDSAMYRCASSFGLAGVADTQYFGPGTRLTVL.

This clone was observed once. The CDR3 region has the DNA TGTGCCAGCAGTGAATCAGGCAGGGGTGGCTATGGCTACACCTTC. This gives the protein CASSESGRGGYGYTF. This rearrangement joins TRBV25-1 to TRBJ1-2; D is perhaps TRBD1 (6 bases). This CDR3 is 15 amino acids long. V dropped 1 base and J dropped 4 bases, with 13 bases sitting between them. Germline CDR1 MGHDK, CDR2 SYGVNS.

V is TRBV18 and J is TRBJ2-7, with D hard to call. Germline CDR1 is KGHSH and CDR2 is LQKENI. The CDR3 sequence is 12 residues long. V was pared by 3 bases and J by 7 bases, with 10 bases between. CDR3 region: CASSPRVREQYF. CDR3 DNA sequence: TGTGCCAGCTCACCTCGTGTTCGGGAGCAGTACTTC. Combining the CDR3 with reference TRBV18 and TRBJ2-7 gives the whole variable domain NAGVMQNPRHLVRRRGQEARLRCSPMKGHSHVYWYRQLPEEGLKFMVYLQKENIIDESGMPKERFSAEFPKEGPSILRIQQVVRGDSAAYFCASSPRVREQYFGPGTRLTVT.

The chain is built from TRBV25-1 and TRBJ1-4, with D perhaps matching TRBD1 (6 bases). The CDR3 contains 16 residues. CDR1 is MGHDK and CDR2 is SYGVNS in the germline V gene. Trimming pared 3 bases from V and 0 bases from J, leaving 11 bases between. CDR3 sequence (DNA): TGTGCCAGCAGTGAGACAGGCCGTGCAACTAATGAAAAACTGTTTTTT. Protein: CASSETGRATNEKLFF.

This chain links TRBV24-1 with TRBJ2-1; TRBD2 agrees at 8 bases. The germline V gene has CDR1 KGHDR and CDR2 SFDVKD. This CDR3 has 15 residues. Trimming cost V 3 bases and J 7 bases; bases outside gene matches: 7. The CDR3 DNA follows: TGTGCCACCAGTGATACTAGGCTAGCGGGTAATGAGCAGTTCTTC. Translated: CATSDTRLAGNEQFF.

The chain carries TRBV7-3 and TRBJ2-3, with TRBD2 identical over 9 bases. Germline-derived CDR1 and CDR2 are SGHTA and FQGTGA. The CDR3 consists of 18 residues. The junction had 10 bases not matched to a gene; V was cut back by 3 bases and J by 0 bases. The CDR3: CASSFSGRTYSSTDTQYF. Written as DNA, the CDR3 is TGTGCCAGCAGCTTCAGCGGGAGGACCTACTCTAGCACAGATACGCAGTATTTT.

In this sample, this clone turned up a few times. The rearrangement joins TRBV29-1 to TRBJ1-1, with D maybe TRBD1 (5 bases). Deletions cut 5 bases from V and 1 base from J, with 8 bases between. CDR3 length: 12 amino acids. Germline V CDR1 and CDR2: SQVTM, ANQGSEA. This CDR3 is CSVSQGNTEAFF. CDR3 DNA: TGCAGCGTTTCCCAGGGGAACACTGAAGCTTTCTTT.

The sample holds a few counts of this clone. The V call is TRBV19, the J call TRBJ2-7; maybe TRBD1 (6 bases). V was trimmed by 4 bases and J by 0 bases, leaving 10 bases between them. Germline assignment: CDR1 LNHDA and CDR2 SQIVND (reference sequence). This CDR3 is 14 amino acids long. The CDR3 region has the DNA TGTGCCAGTAGTACAAGGACAGCCTCCTACGAGCAGTACTTC. Its translation is CASSTRTASYEQYF.

The V gene is TRBV7-3, the J gene TRBJ2-3; tentative D call: TRBD2 (6 bases). CDR1 is SGHTA and CDR2 is FQGTGA in the germline V gene. V was cut by 4 bases and J by 2 bases, with 10 bases left in between. The CDR3 totals 14 residues. The CDR3 DNA reads TGTGCCAGCAGCTCAGGCGGGGCCACAGATACGCAGTATTTT. Translating gives CASSSGGATDTQYF.

CDR3 amino acids: CASSSLLAGKFNEQFF. CDR3 sequence (DNA): TGTGCCAGCAGCTCCTTACTAGCGGGAAAGTTCAATGAGCAGTTCTTC. The V call is TRBV7-4, the J call TRBJ2-1; TRBD2 agrees at 10 bases. Germline CDR1 and CDR2: SGHVT and SQSDAQ. The J segment lost 6 bases and the V segment lost 4 bases, leaving 9 bases of the junction unmatched. The CDR3 contains 16 residues.

The chain couples TRBV7-3 to TRBJ2-1; 12 bases match TRBD2. The CDR3 contains 16 residues. The J segment lost 4 bases and the V segment lost 5 bases, leaving 6 bases of the junction unmatched. CDR1 and CDR2 (germline): SGHTA, FQGTGA. CDR3 bases: TGTGCCAGCAGCCCGACTAGCGGGGGCGGGTACAATGAGCAGTTCTTC. This codes for CASSPTSGGGYNEQFF.

This chain uses TRBV6-5 with TRBJ2-7; 8 bases match TRBD1. V gave up 2 bases and J gave up 7 bases; unmatched junction bases: 7. The CDR3 totals 14 residues. The V gene's germline CDR1 is MNHEY and CDR2 SVGAGI. The CDR3 DNA follows: TGTGCCAGCAGTTACCGGACAGGGTTAGGAGAGCAGTACTTC. Encoded protein: CASSYRTGLGEQYF.

This clone appeared a single time. The V call is TRBV7-8, the J call TRBJ1-2; a possible D gene is TRBD1 (5 bases). This CDR3 region has 16 residues. V lost 5 bases and J lost 3, with 19 bases in between. Germline-derived CDR1 and CDR2 are SGHVS and FQNEAQ. The CDR3 nucleotides are TGTGCCAGCAGCCCAAAAGAGTCAGGGCGATACTATGGCTACACCTTC. This encodes CASSPKESGRYYGYTF.

The rearrangement uses TRBV28 and TRBJ1-5; weak D call: TRBD1 (5 bases). There are 15 residues in the CDR3. V shed 2 bases and J shed 5 bases, with 13 bases lying between them. Germline CDR1 is MDHEN and CDR2 is SYDVKM. CDR3 DNA: TGTGCCAGCAGTTTACGGGCAGGGACTCATCAGCCCCAGCATTTT. This translates into CASSLRAGTHQPQHF.

J is TRBJ2-1 and V is TRBV18, with 16 bases identical to TRBD2. J was trimmed by 3 bases and V by 0 bases; bases with no gene match: 2. Germline assignment: CDR1 KGHSH and CDR2 LQKENI. The CDR3 totals 18 residues. In DNA form, the CDR3 reads TGTGCCAGCTCACCACCGGGACTAGCGGGAGGGTTCTACAATGAGCAGTTCTTC. This encodes CASSPPGLAGGFYNEQFF. Full variable domain (rest looked up from reference TRBV18 and TRBJ2-1): NAGVMQNPRHLVRRRGQEARLRCSPMKGHSHVYWYRQLPEEGLKFMVYLQKENIIDESGMPKERFSAEFPKEGPSILRIQQVVRGDSAAYFCASSPPGLAGGFYNEQFFGPGTRLTVL.

The chain uses TRBV6-5 and TRBJ1-1, with 11 bases that match TRBD1. The length of the CDR3 is 14 residues. J lost 7 bases, V lost 7 bases, and 8 bases had no gene match. From germline, CDR1 is MNHEY and CDR2 SVGAGI. As DNA, the CDR3 is TGTGCCAGCACCCAGGACAGGGGGCCGAGTGAAGCTTTCTTT. Its protein is CASTQDRGPSEAFF.

This clone was observed a few times. The chain joins TRBV11-2 to TRBJ2-5; weak D call: TRBD1 (6 bases). Germline CDR1 and CDR2: SGHAT and FQNNGV. The CDR3 length is 15 residues. Trimming stripped 5 bases from V and 5 bases from J, with 18 bases between. CDR3 DNA sequence: TGTGCCAGCAGCACCTTACAGGGCCCTGGGGAGACCCAGTACTTC. This encodes CASSTLQGPGETQYF. The full variable domain, in which reference TRBV11-2 and TRBJ2-5 provide the parts outside the CDR3, is EAGVAQSPRYKIIEKRQSVAFWCNPISGHATLYWYQQILGQGPKLLIQFQNNGVVDDSQLPKDRFSAERLKGVDSTLKIQPAKLEDSAVYLCASSTLQGPGETQYFGPGTRLLVL.

This clone was counted a few times. The gene calls are TRBV5-4 and TRBJ2-7, with 8 nucleotides matching TRBD1. The CDR3 has 15 amino acids. Germline V CDR1 and CDR2: SGHNT, YYREEE (reference sequence). Trimming cost V 4 bases and J 0 bases; bases outside gene matches: 6. The CDR3 loop is CASSLGQGSSYEQYF. The CDR3 DNA reads as TGTGCCAGCAGCCTAGGACAGGGAAGCTCCTACGAGCAGTACTTC.